Listed below are T cell receptor beta chains from one sample, sequenced in a study of cytomegalovirus exposure and HLA in healthy donors. Assay used: immunoSEQ multiplex PCR; TCRdb lists only in-frame clones, some missing. The sample has approximately 180,000 clones, 65% to 85% seen once. Specimen: PBMCs. The receptors were sampled from a man younger than 35 in good health and CMV-seronegative. Both conserved end residues are part of each CDR3.

j_call,v_call,cdr3_aa
TRBJ1-2,TRBV2,CASSPGQLLVYGYTF
TRBJ2-2,TRBV5-1,CASSYSGRADGELFF
TRBJ1-3,TRBV2,CASTDRGHVIGNTIYF
TRBJ1-6,TRBV5-1,CASSSGTLFSPLHF
TRBJ2-1,TRBV9,CASSVEGLASSYNEQFF
TRBJ2-7,TRBV6-4,CASSGKGNEQYF
TRBJ2-7,TRBV7-3,CASSLGGQGTPYEQYF
TRBJ2-4,TRBV4-3,CASSQEGEGRKNIQYF
TRBJ1-5,TRBV28,CASSTRGLSYNQPQHF
TRBJ2-7,TRBV25-1,CASRGPGTGLYEQYF
TRBJ2-1,TRBV4-1,CASSHNKLAGEGEQFF
TRBJ1-2,TRBV7-2,CASSSGQGGGYTF
TRBJ2-7,TRBV28,CASSELAGAYEQYF
TRBJ2-5,TRBV18,CASSPRDRDSSRGQYF
TRBJ2-2,TRBV7-9,CSSSPIFRGNTGELFF
TRBJ2-7,TRBV4-1,CASSQDRLAGGDYEQYF
TRBJ1-5,TRBV19,CASSMGRDQPQHF
TRBJ2-7,TRBV7-9,CASSLRGRYEQYF
TRBJ2-7,TRBV29-1,CSVEDFGTDYEQYF
TRBJ2-1,TRBV7-2,CASSLSSGNEQFF